One and the same sample provided the 26 T cell receptor beta chains below, sequenced in a study of somatic mutations in cytotoxic T cells in rheumatoid arthritis. The assay was immunoSEQ multiplex PCR, and TCRdb's table has in-frame clones only and misses some. The data hold about 29,000 clones, with around 87% observed a single time. The sample taken for sequencing was CD8+ T cells sorted from blood. The receptors were gathered from an adult with rheumatoid arthritis.

The genes are TRBV2 and TRBJ2-7; 7 nucleotides match TRBD1. Germline trimming cut 4 bases from V and 2 bases from J; bases unmatched to any gene: 11. The CDR3 length is 16 residues. Germline CDR1 SNHLY, CDR2 FYNNEI. The CDR3 sequence is CASSVSVQGTAYEQYF. The CDR3, as DNA: TGTGCCAGCAGTGTTTCGGTACAGGGGACAGCCTACGAGCAGTACTTC.

The chain has TRBV28 and TRBJ1-5; weak D call: TRBD1 (5 bases). The CDR3 runs to 16 residues. From germline, CDR1 is MDHEN and CDR2 SYDVKM. V lost 3 bases, J lost 0 bases, and 12 bases lay in between. In DNA form, the CDR3 reads TGTGCCAGCAGTTTTGGTCGGGGGTTTAGCAATCAGCCCCAGCATTTT. This encodes CASSFGRGFSNQPQHF.

This chain links TRBV5-4 with TRBJ2-2; the match to TRBD2 covers 7 bases. The junction had 2 bases not matched to a gene; V was cut back by 0 bases and J by 6 bases. This CDR3 has 14 residues. Germline V gene sequence: CDR1 SGHNT, CDR2 YYREEE (reference sequence). The DNA for the CDR3 is TGTGCCAGCAGCTTGGCGGGGGGACCCGGGGAGCTGTTTTTT. Translation gives CASSLAGGPGELFF.

The chain recombines TRBV6-6 with TRBJ2-5; TRBD1 might be the D (5 bases). The CDR3 sequence is 13 residues long. Trimming removed 6 bases from V and 5 bases from J, with 13 bases in between. The germline gives CDR1 MNHNY, CDR2 SVGAGI (reference sequence). The CDR3 sequence is CASSLGVWETQYF. DNA of the CDR3: TGTGCCAGCAGCTTAGGGGTTTGGGAGACCCAGTACTTC.

The chain carries TRBV10-1 and TRBJ2-3; 9 bases are shared with TRBD2. This CDR3 region has 17 residues. Germline V gene data show CDR1 as WNHNN and CDR2 as SYGVQD (reference sequence). The junction had 10 bases not matched to a gene; V was cut back by 0 bases and J by 6 bases. The CDR3 sequence is CASSESVLAGPPDTQYF. The CDR3 region has the DNA TGCGCCAGCAGTGAGTCCGTTCTAGCGGGACCGCCGGATACGCAGTATTTT.

J is TRBJ2-1 and V is TRBV18, with 8 nucleotides matching TRBD2. Germline V gene data show CDR1 as KGHSH and CDR2 as LQKENI. Trimming took 5 bases from V and 2 from J; bases not matched to a gene: 2. The CDR3 has 14 amino acids. CDR3 nucleotide sequence: TGTGCCAGCTCAGATAGCGGGGCCTACAATGAGCAGTTCTTC. Protein sequence: CASSDSGAYNEQFF.

J is TRBJ2-7 and V is TRBV5-4; 9 bases fit TRBD2. Germline V gene lookup returns CDR1 SGHNT and CDR2 YYREEE (reference sequence). The length of the CDR3 is 14 residues. Trimming at V came to 5 bases and at J to 5 bases, leaving 8 bases not matched to a gene. The CDR3 DNA sequence: TGTGCCAGCAGTTATGGACTAGCGAGCAACGAGCAGTACTTC. Its protein product is CASSYGLASNEQYF.

V is TRBV5-1 and J is TRBJ2-7, with D uncertain. CDR3 length equals 15 residues. CDR1 and CDR2 from the germline V gene are SGHRS and YFSETQ. V shed 3 bases and J shed 3 bases, with 16 bases lying between them. CDR3 region: CASSSSPDGNYEQYF. CDR3 coding DNA: TGCGCCAGCAGCTCAAGCCCGGACGGTAACTACGAGCAGTACTTC.

V usage is TRBV4-3 and J usage is TRBJ2-7; D not resolved. Germline values: CDR1 LGHNA, CDR2 YSLEER. Between the trimmed V and J ends, which lost 0 bases and 0 bases, there was a span of 9 bases. The CDR3 is made up of 15 amino acids. CDR3 nucleotides: TGCGCCAGCAGCCAAGATTACGTCAGCTCCTACGAGCAGTACTTC. Protein sequence: CASSQDYVSSYEQYF.

The rearrangement uses TRBV7-8 and TRBJ2-7; 8 nucleotides line up with TRBD2. CDR1 and CDR2 from the germline V gene are SGHVS and FQNEAQ. The CDR3 spans 15 residues. The V gene end was trimmed by 5 bases and the J gene end by 4 bases; junction bases not matched to a gene: 10. CDR3 nucleotides: TGTGCCAGCAGCCGCGGGAGGCTAGCGCCTTACGAGCAGTACTTC. It is translated as CASSRGRLAPYEQYF. The variable domain in full, with the rest retrieved from reference TRBV7-8 and TRBJ2-7, is GAGVSQSPRYKVAKRGQDVALRCDPISGHVSLFWYQQALGQGPEFLTYFQNEAQLDKSGLPSDRFFAERPEGSVSTLKIQRTQQEDSAVYLCASSRGRLAPYEQYFGPGTRLTVT.

The chain combines TRBV7-8 with TRBJ1-2, with no clear D. The V end lost 5 bases, the J end lost 2 bases, and 12 bases lay between the germline ends. From germline, CDR1 is SGHVS and CDR2 FQNEAQ. The CDR3 is 14 amino acids. Here the CDR3 reads CASSTDGENYGYTF. CDR3 nucleotide sequence: TGTGCCAGCAGCACAGACGGAGAGAACTATGGCTACACCTTC.

This clone has only one observation. This chain connects TRBV6-1 to TRBJ2-2; 8 bases map to TRBD1. With 3 bases clipped from V and 5 bases from J, the junction kept 5 bases outside the gene matches. The CDR3 covers 15 residues. Germline V gene lookup returns CDR1 MNHNS and CDR2 SASEGT. CDR3 region: CASSDLTGVTGELFF. CDR3 coding DNA: TGTGCCAGCAGTGATTTGACAGGGGTGACCGGGGAGCTGTTTTTT.

J is TRBJ2-5 and V is TRBV5-6, with 9 bases aligning to TRBD1. After removal of 4 bases from V and 5 bases from J, the junction contained 6 bases not matched to a gene. The CDR3 has 14 residues. In germline, CDR1 is SGHDT, CDR2 YYEEEE. CDR3 residues: CASSTLQGAETQYF. The CDR3 DNA reads TGTGCCAGCAGCACCCTACAGGGGGCCGAGACCCAGTACTTC.

The V call is TRBV7-2, the J call TRBJ1-1, with D possibly matching TRBD1 (5 bases). The V end lost 7 bases, the J end lost 2 bases, and 14 bases lay between the germline ends. CDR1 is SGHTA, CDR2 FQGNSA, per germline. There are 14 residues in the CDR3. The CDR3 DNA follows: TGTGCCAGCACCATAACAGGTATCAACACTGAAGCTTTCTTT. Translating gives CASTITGINTEAFF.

The chain is built from TRBV4-1 and TRBJ2-1; D gene uncertain. Trimming pared 0 bases from V and 8 bases from J, leaving 11 bases between. The CDR3 runs to 14 residues. Germline V gene data show CDR1 as MGHRA and CDR2 as YSYEKL. For the CDR3, the DNA is TGCGCCAGCAGCCAAGATCTGGCAGTTGATGAGCAGTTCTTC. As protein: CASSQDLAVDEQFF.

This clone has only one observation. A junction boundary mismatches the germline segment, possibly from a read error. The V gene is TRBV15, the J gene TRBJ2-1; D gene ambiguous. This CDR3 is built from 14 residues. Germline values: CDR1 LNHNV, CDR2 YYDKDF (reference sequence). The CDR3 nucleotides read TGTGCCACCAGCAGAGAAAGAGCTCACCCTGAGCATTTCTTC. This gives the protein CATSRERAHPEHFF.

This clone was counted once. This chain links TRBV11-2 with TRBJ2-7; D ambiguous. Germline-derived CDR1 and CDR2 are SGHAT and FQNNGV. CDR3 length: 14 amino acids. Trimming shortened V by 6 bases and J by 4 bases, and 16 bases separated the two germline ends. The CDR3 DNA sequence: TGTGCCAGCAGTCCCCTCGCGTCTACTTACGAGCAGTACTTC. It translates to CASSPLASTYEQYF.

The rearrangement links TRBV13 to TRBJ2-7; TRBD1 aligns across 8 bases. After removal of 5 bases from V and 2 bases from J, the junction contained 5 bases not matched to a gene. Germline V gene sequence: CDR1 PRHDT, CDR2 FYEKMQ (reference sequence). The CDR3 runs to 14 residues. CDR3 residues: CASSQGQDTYEQYF. CDR3 bases: TGTGCCAGCAGCCAGGGACAGGATACCTACGAGCAGTACTTC.

The V call is TRBV14, the J call TRBJ2-1; D remains unclear. The CDR3 is 16 amino acids. Germline V gives CDR1 SGHDN, CDR2 FVKESK. The ends were cut back, 4 bases at V and 5 bases at J, with 18 bases in the middle. CDR3 loop: CASSPSVGVANNEQFF. As DNA, the CDR3 is TGTGCCAGCAGCCCAAGCGTTGGAGTAGCAAACAATGAGCAGTTCTTC.

The chain carries TRBV16 and TRBJ2-7; 9 bases fit TRBD1. Germline V gives CDR1 KGHSY, CDR2 FQNENV. The CDR3 loop spans 15 amino acids. Trimming took 5 bases from V and 4 from J; bases not matched to a gene: 9. Here the CDR3 reads CASSNDGTGLYEQYF. Here the CDR3 DNA reads TGTGCCAGCAGCAATGACGGGACAGGGTTGTACGAGCAGTACTTC.

V gene TRBV30 combines with J gene TRBJ2-7; D uncertain. Trimming stripped 3 bases from V and 3 bases from J, with 21 bases between. The CDR3 consists of 16 residues. Germline V lookup: CDR1 GTSNPN, CDR2 SVGIG (reference sequence). The DNA for the CDR3 is TGTGCCTGGAGCTTTGCCGAAGACGCCATCAGCTACGAGCAGTACTTC. This sequence encodes CAWSFAEDAISYEQYF. Based on the CDR3 plus reference TRBV30 and TRBJ2-7, the full variable domain is SQTIHQWPATLVQPVGSPLSLECTVEGTSNPNLYWYRQAAGRGLQLLFYSVGIGQISSEVPQNLSASRPQDRQFILSSKKLLLSDSGFYLCAWSFAEDAISYEQYFGPGTRLTVT.

This chain connects TRBV5-1 to TRBJ2-2, with TRBD1 as a possible D gene (5 bases). The germline V and J ends were trimmed by 0 bases and 1 base, with 19 bases remaining between them. The CDR3 length is 19 residues. Germline values: CDR1 SGHRS, CDR2 YFSETQ. In nucleotides, the CDR3 is TGCGCCAGCAGCTTGGGAAACGGCAGGGCCTATTTGAACACCGGGGAGCTGTTTTTT. Amino acid sequence: CASSLGNGRAYLNTGELFF.

The chain links TRBV13 to TRBJ2-6; TRBD1 aligns across 7 bases. The germline V gene has CDR1 PRHDT and CDR2 FYEKMQ (reference sequence). The CDR3 loop spans 11 amino acids. Trimming cost V 4 bases and J 18 bases; bases outside gene matches: 6. This CDR3 is CASSSETGTTF. For the CDR3, the DNA is TGTGCCAGCAGCTCGGAGACAGGGACGACTTTC.

The genes are TRBV5-1 and TRBJ2-1; D is perhaps TRBD1 or TRBD2 (5 bases each). V lost 0 bases, J lost 10 bases, and 11 bases lay in between. CDR1 SGHRS and CDR2 YFSETQ come from the germline V gene. The CDR3 covers 13 residues. CDR3 amino acids: CASSLGGGREQFF. The CDR3 DNA reads TGCGCCAGCAGCTTGGGTGGGGGTCGGGAGCAGTTCTTC.

This chain uses TRBV28 with TRBJ2-7; TRBD1 agrees at 9 bases. Unmatched junction bases numbered 5, after V lost 3 bases and J lost 5 bases. The CDR3 has 14 residues. Germline V gives CDR1 MDHEN, CDR2 SYDVKM. The CDR3 region is CASSLTGGGDEQYF. Here the CDR3 DNA reads TGTGCCAGCAGTTTGACAGGGGGTGGGGACGAGCAGTACTTC.

This chain connects TRBV30 to TRBJ2-7; TRBD2 matches at 8 bases. V trimming: 5 bases; J trimming: 0 bases; junction bases outside the gene matches: 6. The CDR3 consists of 14 residues. In germline, CDR1 is GTSNPN, CDR2 SVGIG (reference sequence). Here the CDR3 DNA reads TGTGCCTGGGCCTTGGCGGGAGGCTCCTACGAGCAGTACTTC. This codes for CAWALAGGSYEQYF.